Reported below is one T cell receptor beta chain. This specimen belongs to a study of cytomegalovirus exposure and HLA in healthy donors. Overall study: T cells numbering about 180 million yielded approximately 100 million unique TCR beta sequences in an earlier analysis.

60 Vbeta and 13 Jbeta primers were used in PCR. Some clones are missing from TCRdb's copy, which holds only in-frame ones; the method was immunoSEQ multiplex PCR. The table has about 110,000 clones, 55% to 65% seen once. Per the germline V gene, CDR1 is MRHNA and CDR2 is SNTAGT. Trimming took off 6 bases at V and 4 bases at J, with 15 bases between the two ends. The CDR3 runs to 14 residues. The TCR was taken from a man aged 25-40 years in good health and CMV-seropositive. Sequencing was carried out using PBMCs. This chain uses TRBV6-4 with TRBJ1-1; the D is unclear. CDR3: CASRAEGGSTEAFF. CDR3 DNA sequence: TGTGCCAGCAGGGCAGAGGGAGGCAGCACTGAAGCTTTCTTT.